This T cell receptor (beta chain) was obtained from a study of blood T cell repertoires in COVID-19. The overall study: Specimens from acute and convalescent COVID-19 originated in the United States, Italy and Spain. Sample material is recorded as cDNA or gDNA derived from T cells, B-cell-depleted T cells, or PBMCs.

The CDR3 runs 14 residues. V was clipped by 4 bases and J by 0 bases; unmatched bases: 3. From germline, CDR1 is MNHNY and CDR2 SVGAGI (reference sequence). This clone was picked up one time. Original analysis: Amplification with reference gene primers provided the estimates of nucleated cell counts. The protocol was immunoSEQ multiplex PCR, while the TCRdb copy is restricted to in-frame clones and leaves out a portion. That table gives V, J and clone size, and the DNA gave D and trimming. The table records over 250,000 clones, 89% of them present only once. This receptor was obtained from a man aged 50-60 years with acute or convalescent COVID-19. Sequenced material: peripheral blood. The J gene is TRBJ2-7, the V gene TRBV6-6; 7 positions agree with TRBD1. The CDR3 sequence is CASSSDRSSYEQYF. DNA of the CDR3: TGTGCCAGCAGTTCGGACAGGAGCTCCTACGAGCAGTACTTC.